One and the same sample provided the 25 T cell receptor beta chains below, sequenced in a study of blood T cell repertoires in COVID-19. Here immunoSEQ multiplex PCR was the method, and the copy in TCRdb shows in-frame clones only, minus some. Of 150,000 to 200,000 clones detected, around nine tenths appear once; the ten largest clones hold less than 0.7%. The sample consisted of peripheral blood. These receptors were taken from a man in his 60s with COVID-19, enrolled during active disease.

This chain joins TRBV28 and TRBJ1-2, with TRBD1 matching over 8 bases. The length of the CDR3 is 15 residues. The germline CDR1 and CDR2 sequences are MDHEN and SYDVKM. With V trimmed by 5 bases and J by 4 bases, 9 bases remained unmatched. The CDR3 region has the DNA TGTGCCAGCAGTCCCCCGGACAGGGTCCTCTATGGCTACACCTTC. Protein sequence: CASSPPDRVLYGYTF.

This clone was counted a single time. V and J are TRBV28 and TRBJ2-7; 11 bases align to TRBD1. V was clipped by 5 bases and J by 7 bases; unmatched bases: 10. In germline, CDR1 is MDHEN, CDR2 SYDVKM. This CDR3 region has 15 residues. This CDR3 reads CASSPRGQGAREQYF. For the CDR3, the DNA is TGTGCCAGCAGTCCCCGAGGACAGGGGGCGCGTGAGCAGTACTTC. The full variable domain, in which reference TRBV28 and TRBJ2-7 provide the parts outside the CDR3, is DVKVTQSSRYLVKRTGEKVFLECVQDMDHENMFWYRQDPGLGLRLIYFSYDVKMKEKGDIPEGYSVSREKKERFSLILESASTNQTSMYLCASSPRGQGAREQYFGPGTRLTVT.

The rearrangement links TRBV6-5 to TRBJ1-1; perhaps TRBD1 as D (5 bases). This CDR3 contains 14 residues. Deletions cut 8 bases from V and 1 base from J, with 14 bases between. Germline V CDR1 and CDR2: MNHEY, SVGAGI. CDR3 coding DNA: TGTGCCAGCTCCCGACAGCCTACGAACACTGAAGCTTTCTTT. Encoded protein: CASSRQPTNTEAFF.

V is TRBV11-2 and J is TRBJ1-6; D is uncertain. CDR3 length: 14 amino acids. Trimming took 0 bases from V and 7 from J, leaving 7 bases between them. The V gene's germline CDR1 is SGHAT and CDR2 FQNNGV. The CDR3: CASSLDPGNSPLHF. Here the CDR3 DNA reads TGTGCCAGCAGCTTAGATCCCGGGAATTCACCCCTCCACTTT. The full variable domain, with the rest looked up from reference TRBV11-2 and TRBJ1-6, is EAGVAQSPRYKIIEKRQSVAFWCNPISGHATLYWYQQILGQGPKLLIQFQNNGVVDDSQLPKDRFSAERLKGVDSTLKIQPAKLEDSAVYLCASSLDPGNSPLHFGNGTRLTVT.

This clone was recorded a few times. The J gene is TRBJ1-2, the V gene TRBV27; TRBD1 aligns across 12 bases. The V and J ends lost 8 bases and 4 bases, in that order; junction bases with no gene match: 17. The CDR3 loop spans 18 amino acids. Germline V gene lookup returns CDR1 MNHEY and CDR2 SMNVEV (reference sequence). This chain's CDR3 is CASGKRGTGGRSGYGYTF. CDR3 nucleotide sequence: TGTGCCAGCGGGAAGCGCGGGACAGGGGGCAGGTCCGGCTATGGCTACACCTTC.

This clone was found once. The rearrangement uses TRBV3-1 (or the pseudogene TRBV3-2) and TRBJ1-2, with a weak D call TRBD1 (6 bases). The CDR3 loop spans 13 amino acids. Germline V gene lookup returns CDR1 LGHDT and CDR2 YNNKEL (reference sequence). Deletions cut 9 bases from V and 4 bases from J, with 15 bases between. Here the CDR3 reads CASTTGRGYGYTF. The DNA of the CDR3 is TGTGCCAGTACAACAGGGCGCGGCTATGGCTACACCTTC.

CDR3 region: CASSPDTFPNQPQHF. In DNA form, the CDR3 reads TGTGCCAGCAGCCCAGACACATTTCCCAATCAGCCCCAGCATTTT. V and J are TRBV4-2 and TRBJ1-5, with D unresolved. In germline, CDR1 is LGHNA, CDR2 YNFKEQ. V was pared by 4 bases and J by 3 bases, with 13 bases between. The CDR3 has 15 amino acids.

J is TRBJ1-1 and V is TRBV12-5; no clear D. Germline V gene lookup returns CDR1 LGHNT and CDR2 FRNRAP. This CDR3 region has 13 residues. V lost 8 bases and J lost 1, with 11 bases in between. The CDR3 spells CASRLRENTEAFF. DNA of the CDR3: TGTGCTAGTAGGCTCCGGGAGAACACTGAAGCTTTCTTT.

As for this clone: The same CDR3 arises from other DNA sequences in this sample as well. This rearrangement joins TRBV7-9 to TRBJ1-5; D gene ambiguous. The CDR3 has 16 residues. The V end was cut by 1 base, the J end by 0 bases, with 10 bases between. Germline assignment: CDR1 SEHNR and CDR2 FQNEAQ (reference sequence). Here the CDR3 reads CASSLGAGYSNQPQHF. The CDR3 coding sequence is TGTGCCAGCAGCTTAGGGGCGGGTTATAGCAATCAGCCCCAGCATTTT.

The rearrangement joins TRBV6-2 or TRBV6-3 to TRBJ2-7; 10 bases map to TRBD1. This CDR3 has 15 amino acids. V lost 4 bases to trimming and J lost 2 bases; unmatched junction nucleotides: 5. CDR1 MNHEY and CDR2 SVGEGT come from the germline V gene. This CDR3 reads CASSSGQGSTYEQYF. The CDR3 region has the DNA TGTGCCAGCAGTTCGGGACAGGGGTCCACCTACGAGCAGTACTTC.

The chain links TRBV28 to TRBJ1-1, with D possibly being TRBD1 (5 bases). This CDR3 contains 15 residues. V was clipped by 6 bases and J by 2 bases, with 16 bases between them. CDR1 is MDHEN, CDR2 SYDVKM, per germline. The DNA of the CDR3 is TGTGCCAGCAGCCGCATTGGGGGGGGTAACACTGAAGCTTTCTTT. Its translation is CASSRIGGGNTEAFF. Complete variable domain (other parts from reference TRBV28 and TRBJ1-1): DVKVTQSSRYLVKRTGEKVFLECVQDMDHENMFWYRQDPGLGLRLIYFSYDVKMKEKGDIPEGYSVSREKKERFSLILESASTNQTSMYLCASSRIGGGNTEAFFGQGTRLTVV.

V and J are TRBV6-4 and TRBJ1-6; D uncertain. CDR3 length: 13 residues. Deletions cut 6 bases from V and 6 bases from J, with 9 bases between. Germline values: CDR1 MRHNA, CDR2 SNTAGT. CDR3 DNA: TGTGCCAGCAGGGAGAGTCCTAATTCACCCCTCCACTTT. Protein: CASRESPNSPLHF.

The chain has TRBV6-5 and TRBJ2-3, with 8 bases identical to TRBD1. The V gene end was trimmed by 5 bases and the J gene end by 1 base; junction bases not matched to a gene: 5. Germline V gives CDR1 MNHEY, CDR2 SVGAGI. The CDR3 runs 15 residues. Here the CDR3 DNA reads TGTGCCAGCAGTCCAACGACAGGGGGCACAGATACGCAGTATTTT. It specifies CASSPTTGGTDTQYF.

The V call is TRBV11-2, the J call TRBJ2-1; 8 nucleotides line up with TRBD2. Per the germline V gene, CDR1 is SGHAT and CDR2 is FQNNGV. CDR3 size: 17 residues. V dropped 3 bases and J dropped 0; count of bases not matched to a gene: 7. The CDR3 sequence: CASSLGIAGTSYNEQFF. The CDR3 DNA is TGTGCCAGCAGCTTGGGGATAGCGGGGACCTCCTACAATGAGCAGTTCTTC.

V gene TRBV30 combines with J gene TRBJ2-5, with unresolved D. V gave up 0 bases and J gave up 1 base, with 9 bases separating them. This CDR3 is built from 14 residues. CDR1 and CDR2 (germline): GTSNPN, SVGIG (reference sequence). The CDR3 spells CAWSVSTFQETQYF. CDR3 sequence (DNA): TGTGCCTGGAGTGTATCGACTTTCCAAGAGACCCAGTACTTC.

In its sample, this clone was seen a few times. The V call is TRBV19, the J call TRBJ1-6; unclear D gene. The CDR3 extends over 13 amino acids. The V and J ends lost 4 bases and 5 bases respectively, with 6 bases between them. The germline V gene encodes CDR1 LNHDA and CDR2 SQIVND (reference sequence). The CDR3 DNA reads TGTGCCAGTAGTAAGCTAAATAATTCACCCCTCCACTTT. This encodes CASSKLNNSPLHF.

The chain employs TRBV2 and TRBJ2-1, with 8 bases that match TRBD1. CDR1 is SNHLY and CDR2 is FYNNEI in the germline V gene. The CDR3 covers 13 residues. V was clipped by 8 bases and J by 4 bases; unmatched bases: 4. The CDR3 region is CASWTGLYNEQFF. In DNA form, the CDR3 reads TGTGCCAGCTGGACAGGGTTGTACAATGAGCAGTTCTTC.

The rearrangement joins TRBV5-6 to TRBJ1-1; unclear D gene. V was cut by 1 base and J by 1 base, with 11 bases left in between. The CDR3 runs to 15 residues. The V gene's germline CDR1 is SGHDT and CDR2 YYEEEE. The CDR3 DNA is TGTGCCAGCAGCTTGTGGTCGCTAACGAACACTGAAGCTTTCTTT. This encodes CASSLWSLTNTEAFF.

This chain links TRBV27 with TRBJ2-6; 12 bases map to TRBD1. CDR1 and CDR2 from the germline V gene are MNHEY and SMNVEV (reference sequence). Germline trimming cut 6 bases from V and 3 bases from J; bases unmatched to any gene: 9. The CDR3 is 18 amino acids. CDR3 sequence reads: CASRTGTGGAGGANVLTF. CDR3 DNA sequence: TGTGCCAGCAGAACTGGGACAGGGGGCGCCGGTGGGGCCAACGTCCTGACTTTC.

This chain joins TRBV10-3 and TRBJ2-3; maybe TRBD1 (5 bases). V was pared by 10 bases and J by 0 bases, with 14 bases between. Looked up from germline, CDR1 is ENHRY and CDR2 is SYGVKD. The CDR3 totals 14 residues. The DNA for the CDR3 is TGTGCCACCAATAGGGGCGGCAGCACAGATACGCAGTATTTT. Protein sequence: CATNRGGSTDTQYF.

The CDR3 coding sequence is TGTGCCAGCAGCTTAGAAGCGGACTCCTACGAGCAGTACTTC. Translated: CASSLEADSYEQYF. V is TRBV7-2 and J is TRBJ2-7; D is perhaps TRBD2 (5 bases). CDR3 length equals 14 residues. V dropped 1 base and J dropped 0 bases, with 7 bases sitting between them. In germline, CDR1 is SGHTA, CDR2 FQGNSA.

This chain's CDR3 is CASSLAGRSYNEQFF. The DNA for the CDR3 is TGTGCCAGCTCCCTAGCGGGGCGCTCCTACAATGAGCAGTTCTTC. The chain employs TRBV18 and TRBJ2-1; 9 bases agree with TRBD2. CDR3 length equals 15 residues. Germline CDR1 KGHSH, CDR2 LQKENI. After removal of 6 bases from V and 0 bases from J, the junction contained 3 bases not matched to a gene. Based on the CDR3 plus reference TRBV18 and TRBJ2-1, the full variable domain is NAGVMQNPRHLVRRRGQEARLRCSPMKGHSHVYWYRQLPEEGLKFMVYLQKENIIDESGMPKERFSAEFPKEGPSILRIQQVVRGDSAAYFCASSLAGRSYNEQFFGPGTRLTVL.

The chain is built from TRBV30 and TRBJ2-2; 12 nucleotides match TRBD2. J gave up 5 bases and V 0 bases, and 7 bases lay outside the gene matches. The CDR3 totals 17 residues. Germline CDR1 reads GTSNPN; CDR2 reads SVGIG (reference sequence). The CDR3 loop is CAWSVKKTSGSTGELFF. The CDR3 DNA is TGTGCCTGGAGTGTAAAGAAGACTAGCGGGAGTACCGGGGAGCTGTTTTTT.

This clone was picked up a small number of times. The V gene is TRBV10-3, the J gene TRBJ2-7; no firm D call. The CDR3 is 15 amino acids. Deletions cut 3 bases from V and 3 bases from J, with 15 bases between. Germline V lookup: CDR1 ENHRY, CDR2 SYGVKD. The DNA for the CDR3 is TGTGCCATCAGTGATGGGCCGAAGCAGAACTACGAGCAGTACTTC. It translates to CAISDGPKQNYEQYF.

The chain carries TRBV7-2 and TRBJ1-3; D gene ambiguous. V lost 1 base, J lost 1 base, and 8 bases lay in between. Germline V gene sequence: CDR1 SGHTA, CDR2 FQGNSA. The CDR3 spans 15 residues. The CDR3: CASSLVPLSGNTIYF. The CDR3 coding sequence is TGTGCCAGCAGCTTAGTACCGCTATCTGGAAACACCATATATTTT.